Each of the 26 T cell receptor beta chains below was sequenced from the same sample in a study of CD8+CD57+ T cells in acquired aplastic anemia. Previously, flow cytometry had revealed CD8+CD57+ cell expansion in the patients chosen for sequencing. CDR3 and TCR beta VDJ profiling relied on a genomic DNA template. TCRdb re-called the reads through MiXCR, storing one row per CDR3 protein. The repertoire holds about 150,000 distinct CDR3 sequences, with 40% to 65% as singletons. Sequencing was done on a sample of sorted CD4+, CD8+, or CD8+CD57+ T cells (not recorded which) from PBMCs. Receptor source: a human donor with aplastic anemia.

This chain joins TRBV10-3 and TRBJ1-1; D gene unclear. V was pared by 0 bases and J by 0 bases, with 11 bases between. Germline V gene lookup returns CDR1 ENHRY and CDR2 SYGVKD. This CDR3 is built from 16 residues. The CDR3, as DNA: TGTGCCATCAGTGAGTCGTGGACTAACATGAACACTGAAGCTTTCTTT. Protein: CAISESWTNMNTEAFF.

This clonotype was detected ten times or more. CDR3 DNA sequence: TGCAGTGCTAGAGATCGGGGGACAGTCCCCACCGGGGAGCTGTTTTTT. Translation: CSARDRGTVPTGELFF. The rearrangement links TRBV20-1 to TRBJ2-2, with D maybe TRBD1 (7 bases). Germline CDR1 DFQATT, CDR2 SNEGSKA (reference sequence). The CDR3 totals 16 residues. V shed 0 bases and J shed 4 bases, with 15 bases lying between them.

This clonotype turned up a few times. The chain uses TRBV6-1 and TRBJ2-7; TRBD1 matches at 7 bases. V dropped 4 bases and J dropped 3; count of bases not matched to a gene: 15. The germline CDR1 and CDR2 sequences are MNHNS and SASEGT. The CDR3 runs 17 residues. CDR3 DNA: TGTGCCAGCAGTGGGTGGCCACAAACCGGGACAGTCTACGAGCAGTACTTC. Encoded protein: CASSGWPQTGTVYEQYF.

The V gene is TRBV6-1, the J gene TRBJ2-3; D is ambiguous. Germline V gene data show CDR1 as MNHNS and CDR2 as SASEGT. The CDR3 is made up of 13 amino acids. V was clipped by 10 bases and J by 0 bases, with 11 bases between them. DNA of the CDR3: TGTGCCATCAGACTGGACAGCACAGATACGCAGTATTTT. It specifies CAIRLDSTDTQYF.

The gene calls are TRBV2 and TRBJ2-2; TRBD2 might be the D (5 bases). The germline V gene encodes CDR1 SNHLY and CDR2 FYNNEI. The ends were cut back, 8 bases at V and 2 bases at J, with 12 bases in the middle. This CDR3 is 14 amino acids long. The CDR3 DNA sequence: TGTGCCAGCGGGGAGCGCGTCAACACCGGGGAGCTGTTTTTT. Translation: CASGERVNTGELFF.

A word on this clonotype: A much larger clone is a single base away; this may be a read error. V and J are TRBV12-3 or TRBV12-4 and TRBJ1-5, with 11 bases identical to TRBD1. After removal of 6 bases from V and 6 bases from J, the junction contained 7 bases not matched to a gene. The length of the CDR3 is 15 residues. The CDR3, as DNA: TGTGCCAGCAGACCGGGACAGGGGGGGAGTCAGCCCCAGCATTTT. Protein sequence: CASRPGQGGSQPQHF.

This clonotype has at least ten counts. This chain connects TRBV4-1 to TRBJ1-1; perhaps TRBD1 as D (5 bases). V shed 3 bases and J shed 4 bases, with 15 bases lying between them. CDR1 is MGHRA, CDR2 YSYEKL, per germline. This CDR3 comprises 15 residues. The CDR3 is CASSQAAWGGTEAFF. The CDR3 DNA reads TGCGCCAGCAGCCAGGCGGCTTGGGGCGGCACTGAAGCTTTCTTT.

The rearrangement uses TRBV24-1 and TRBJ2-3; D uncertain. This CDR3 is built from 8 residues. Per germline, CDR1 KGHDR and CDR2 SFDVKD. Trimming left V 8 bases short and J 9 bases short, with 2 bases between. CDR3 amino acids: CATNTQYF. Written as DNA, the CDR3 is TGTGCCACCAACACGCAGTATTTT.

The table lists this clonotype with a count of one. V and J are TRBV5-4 and TRBJ2-1; 9 bases map to TRBD2. From germline, CDR1 is SGHNT and CDR2 YYREEE (reference sequence). V shed 0 bases and J 4 bases; nucleotides not matched to a gene: 2. This CDR3 region has 15 residues. CDR3 nucleotides: TGTGCCAGCAGCTTGGTAGCGGGGGATTACAATGAGCAGTTCTTC. Protein product: CASSLVAGDYNEQFF.

The gene calls are TRBV29-1 and TRBJ1-1, with D perhaps matching TRBD1 (5 bases). V lost 3 bases and J 2 bases, leaving 10 bases between the germline ends. The CDR3 is made up of 13 amino acids. In germline, CDR1 is SQVTM, CDR2 ANQGSEA. The CDR3 DNA is TGCAGCGTTGAGCAGGGTGGTAACACTGAAGCTTTCTTT. Protein sequence: CSVEQGGNTEAFF.

Turning to this clonotype: A much larger clone lies a single base off, so this may be a read error. The chain uses TRBV5-1 and TRBJ1-1; D unclear. Germline-derived CDR1 and CDR2 are SGHRS and YFSETQ. V lost 7 bases to trimming and J lost 0 bases, with 10 bases between them. The CDR3 contains 13 residues. The CDR3, as DNA: TGCGCCAGCGGTTGGTGTGTGAACACTGAAGCTTTCTTT. Translation gives CASGWCVNTEAFF.

The rearrangement links TRBV24-1 to TRBJ1-5; D is perhaps TRBD1 (5 bases). The CDR3 runs to 15 residues. V was clipped by 11 bases and J by 5 bases, with 21 bases between them. The germline V gene has CDR1 KGHDR and CDR2 SFDVKD. CDR3 protein: CASHSGVGVDQPQHF. The CDR3 bases are TGTGCCAGCCACTCCGGAGTAGGGGTTGATCAGCCCCAGCATTTT.

This clonotype was seen repeatedly, ten times or more. The rearrangement uses TRBV7-9 and TRBJ2-7, with D tentatively TRBD1 (6 bases). V lost 7 bases, J lost 3 bases, and 19 bases lay in between. CDR3 length equals 15 residues. In germline, CDR1 is SEHNR, CDR2 FQNEAQ (reference sequence). Here the CDR3 reads CASTPGVGFRYEQYF. The CDR3 bases are TGTGCCAGCACCCCAGGGGTGGGCTTCCGCTACGAGCAGTACTTC. Supplemented by reference TRBV7-9 and TRBJ2-7, the full variable domain reads DTGVSQNPRHKITKRGQNVTFRCDPISEHNRLYWYRQTLGQGPEFLTYFQNEAQLEKSRLLSDRFSAERPKGSFSTLEIQRTEQGDSAMYLCASTPGVGFRYEQYFGPGTRLTVT.

This chain links TRBV5-6 with TRBJ1-5; D gene unclear. This CDR3 has 14 amino acids. Per germline, CDR1 SGHDT and CDR2 YYEEEE. V was pared by 2 bases and J by 2 bases, with 8 bases between. The CDR3 sequence is CASSFRAGNQPQHF. The DNA for the CDR3 is TGTGCCAGCAGCTTTAGGGCAGGCAATCAGCCCCAGCATTTT. Combining the CDR3 with reference TRBV5-6 and TRBJ1-5 gives the whole variable domain DAGVTQSPTHLIKTRGQQVTLRCSPKSGHDTVSWYQQALGQGPQFIFQYYEEEERQRGNFPDRFSGHQFPNYSSELNVNALLLGDSALYLCASSFRAGNQPQHFGDGTRLSIL.

The CDR3 loop is CASSGLAGGDYEQYF. The DNA of the CDR3 is TGTGCCAGCAGTGGACTAGCGGGGGGGGACTACGAGCAGTACTTC. The V and J genes are TRBV7-6 and TRBJ2-7; TRBD2 matches at 15 bases. CDR1 is SGHVS, CDR2 FNYEAQ, per germline. This CDR3 spans 15 amino acids. Trimming at V came to 6 bases and at J to 3 bases, leaving 3 bases not matched to a gene.

This clonotype was counted between two and nine times. This may stem from a read error, because a much larger clone lies one nucleotide away. In DNA form, the CDR3 reads TGTGCCACCAGCCCAGACAGCTACGAGCAGCACTTC. Protein sequence: CATSPDSYEQHF. V and J are TRBV15 and TRBJ2-7, with D possibly matching TRBD1 (5 bases). The CDR3 totals 12 residues. Germline V lookup: CDR1 LNHNV, CDR2 YYDKDF (reference sequence).

As regards this clonotype: This may be a read error: a much more frequent sequence differs by one nucleotide. The chain links TRBV19 to TRBJ2-2; 15 bases agree with TRBD2. CDR1 and CDR2 (germline): LNHDA, SQIVND (reference sequence). This CDR3 contains 18 residues. The CDR3 protein is CAGSTWTSGGAGTGELFF. The CDR3 bases are TGTGCCGGTAGTACTTGGACTAGCGGGGGGGCGGGGACCGGGGAGCTGTTTTTT.

The rearrangement links TRBV5-6 to TRBJ2-7; 13 bases agree with TRBD2. V trimming: 3 bases; J trimming: 5 bases; junction bases outside the gene matches: 8. The CDR3 has 16 amino acids. Germline V gene sequence: CDR1 SGHDT, CDR2 YYEEEE. CDR3 residues: CASSWGLAGPNDEQYF. CDR3 sequence (DNA): TGTGCCAGCAGCTGGGGACTAGCGGGGCCGAATGACGAGCAGTACTTC.

The sample holds many counts of this clonotype. The chain combines TRBV5-1 with TRBJ1-2, with D perhaps TRBD1 (5 bases). The CDR3 covers 15 residues. V was trimmed by 4 bases and J by 6 bases, leaving 19 bases between them. CDR1 is SGHRS and CDR2 is YFSETQ in the germline V gene. The CDR3 is CASSQGHSPLHGYTF. The CDR3 nucleotides are TGCGCCAGCAGCCAAGGACACTCTCCCCTCCATGGCTACACCTTC.

This clonotype has at least ten counts. This sequence joins TRBV15 and TRBJ2-7, with no clear D. The germline V and J ends were trimmed by 0 bases and 3 bases, with 12 bases remaining between them. This CDR3 spans 15 amino acids. CDR1 LNHNV and CDR2 YYDKDF come from the germline V gene (reference sequence). The CDR3 nucleotides are TGTGCCACCAGCAGAGATCAGGCCACCCACTACGAGCAGTACTTC. Residues: CATSRDQATHYEQYF. Together with reference TRBV15 and TRBJ2-7, the CDR3 gives the full variable domain: DAMVIQNPRYQVTQFGKPVTLSCSQTLNHNVMYWYQQKSSQAPKLLFHYYDKDFNNEADTPDNFQSRRPNTSFCFLDIRSPGLGDTAMYLCATSRDQATHYEQYFGPGTRLTVT.

This clonotype came up a few times. The rearrangement links TRBV15 to TRBJ2-7; the D is unclear. This CDR3 contains 11 residues. Germline assignment: CDR1 LNHNV and CDR2 YYDKDF (reference sequence). Trimming left V 1 base short and J 7 bases short, with 5 bases between. CDR3 nucleotide sequence: TGTGCCACCAGCAGAGTTAGTGAGCAGTACTTC. Its protein product is CATSRVSEQYF.

This clonotype was seen repeatedly, ten times or more. V gene TRBV20-1 combines with J gene TRBJ1-2; D not resolved. The CDR3 is made up of 11 amino acids. The V end was cut by 3 bases, the J end by 3 bases, with 5 bases between. Germline-derived CDR1 and CDR2 are DFQATT and SNEGSKA (reference sequence). The CDR3 region has the DNA TGCAGTGCTAGGGAGTACTATGGCTACACCTTC. Its protein product is CSAREYYGYTF.

This clonotype appeared once. CDR3 loop: CSVRRYSGNTIYF. DNA for the CDR3: TGCAGCGTTCGGCGGTACTCTGGAAACACCATATATTTT. The gene calls are TRBV29-1 and TRBJ1-3; D not resolved. V gave up 5 bases and J gave up 0 bases, with 8 bases separating them. Germline V gene data show CDR1 as SQVTM and CDR2 as ANQGSEA. The CDR3 consists of 13 residues.

This clonotype has ten or more counts. The gene calls are TRBV9 and TRBJ2-3; D tentatively reads TRBD1 or TRBD2 (5 bases each). V lost 3 bases and J lost 4, with 15 bases in between. Germline assignment: CDR1 SGDLS and CDR2 YYNGEE. The CDR3 has 15 residues. As DNA, the CDR3 is TGTGCCAGCAGCGCCAGCGGTCGAGGGGCAGATACGCAGTATTTT. It yields the protein CASSASGRGADTQYF.

This clonotype occurred many times. V and J are TRBV5-6 and TRBJ1-2; D gene unclear. The CDR3 spans 15 residues. Trimming removed 0 bases from V and 3 bases from J, with 12 bases in between. Germline lookup yields CDR1 SGHDT and CDR2 YYEEEE. The CDR3 DNA follows: TGTGCCAGCAGCTTGGGCAGAGGGAATGACTATGGCTACACCTTC. It encodes CASSLGRGNDYGYTF.

This clonotype turned up a few times. The V call is TRBV6-2 or TRBV6-3, the J call TRBJ1-5; a possible D gene is TRBD1 (5 bases). The CDR3 length is 14 residues. Germline V gene sequence: CDR1 MNHEY, CDR2 SVGEGT. The V end lost 11 bases, the J end lost 4 bases, and 18 bases lay between the germline ends. The CDR3, as DNA: TGTGCCTCCCGGGGCAGGGAGAAGAATCAGCCCCAGCATTTT. Translation: CASRGREKNQPQHF.